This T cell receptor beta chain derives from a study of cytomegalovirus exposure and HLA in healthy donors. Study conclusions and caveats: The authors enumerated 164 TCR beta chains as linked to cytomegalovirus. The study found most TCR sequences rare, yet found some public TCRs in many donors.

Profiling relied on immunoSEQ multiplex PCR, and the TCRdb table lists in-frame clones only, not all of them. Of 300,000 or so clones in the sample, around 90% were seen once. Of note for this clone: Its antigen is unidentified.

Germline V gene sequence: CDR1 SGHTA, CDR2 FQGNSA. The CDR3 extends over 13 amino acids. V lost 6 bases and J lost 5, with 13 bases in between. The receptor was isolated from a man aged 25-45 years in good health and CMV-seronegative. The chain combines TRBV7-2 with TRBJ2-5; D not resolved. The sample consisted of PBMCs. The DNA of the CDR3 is TGTGCCAGCAGTACGGGTCCCTTGGAGACCCAGTACTTC. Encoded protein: CASSTGPLETQYF.